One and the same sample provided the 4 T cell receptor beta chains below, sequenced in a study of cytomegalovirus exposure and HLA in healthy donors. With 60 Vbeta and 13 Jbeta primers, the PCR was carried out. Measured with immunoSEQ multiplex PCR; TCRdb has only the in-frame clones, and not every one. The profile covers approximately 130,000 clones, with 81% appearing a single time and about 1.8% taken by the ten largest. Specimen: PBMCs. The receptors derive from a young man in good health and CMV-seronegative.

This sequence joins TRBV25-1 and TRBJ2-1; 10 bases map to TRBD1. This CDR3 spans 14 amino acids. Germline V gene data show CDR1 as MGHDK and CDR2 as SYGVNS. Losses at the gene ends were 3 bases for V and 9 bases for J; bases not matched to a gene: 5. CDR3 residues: CASSDRDRGVEQFF. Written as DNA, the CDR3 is TGTGCCAGCAGTGACCGGGACAGGGGTGTTGAGCAGTTCTTC.

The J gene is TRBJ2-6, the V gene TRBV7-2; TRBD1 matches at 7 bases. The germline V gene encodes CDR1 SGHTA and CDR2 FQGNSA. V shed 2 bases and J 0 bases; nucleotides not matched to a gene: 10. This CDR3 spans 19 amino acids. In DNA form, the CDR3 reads TGTGCCAGCAGCTTAATACCGGGACAGCCTCGCTCTGGGGCCAACGTCCTGACTTTC. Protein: CASSLIPGQPRSGANVLTF.

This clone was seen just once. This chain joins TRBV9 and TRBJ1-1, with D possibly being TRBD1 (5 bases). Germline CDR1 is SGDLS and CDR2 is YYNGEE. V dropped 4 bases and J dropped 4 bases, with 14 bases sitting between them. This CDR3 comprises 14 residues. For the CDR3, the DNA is TGTGCCAGCAGCCGGGCAGGGTCGAGCACTGAAGCTTTCTTT. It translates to CASSRAGSSTEAFF.

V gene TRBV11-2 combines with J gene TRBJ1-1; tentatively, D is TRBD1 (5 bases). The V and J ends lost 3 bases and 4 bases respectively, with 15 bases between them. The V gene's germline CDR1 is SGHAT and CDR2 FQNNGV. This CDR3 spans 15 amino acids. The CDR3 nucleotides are TGTGCCAGCAGCTTTGGGGGGTATGGTAGCACTGAAGCTTTCTTT. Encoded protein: CASSFGGYGSTEAFF.